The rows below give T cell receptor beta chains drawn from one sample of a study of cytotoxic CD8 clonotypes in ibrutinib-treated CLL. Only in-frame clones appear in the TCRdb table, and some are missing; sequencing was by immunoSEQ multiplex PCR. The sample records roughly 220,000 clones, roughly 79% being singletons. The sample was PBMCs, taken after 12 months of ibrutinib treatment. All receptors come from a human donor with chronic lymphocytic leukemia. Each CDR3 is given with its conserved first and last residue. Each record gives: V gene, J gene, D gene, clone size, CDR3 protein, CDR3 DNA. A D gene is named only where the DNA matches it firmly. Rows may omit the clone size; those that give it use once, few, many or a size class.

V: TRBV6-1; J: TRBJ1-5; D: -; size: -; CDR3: CASPRVRPQHF; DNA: TGTGCCAGCCCCAGGGTCCGGCCCCAGCATTTT
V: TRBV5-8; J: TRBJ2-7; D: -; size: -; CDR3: CASSLPLLGSSYEQYF; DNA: TGTGCCAGCAGCTTGCCCCTACTCGGAAGCTCCTACGAGCAGTACTTC
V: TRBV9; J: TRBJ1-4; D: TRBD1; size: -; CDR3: CASSVGGTVNEKLFF; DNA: TGTGCCAGCAGCGTAGGGGGGACAGTGAATGAAAAACTGTTTTTT
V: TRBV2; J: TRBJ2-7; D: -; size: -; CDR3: CASLPGPGYEQYF; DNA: TGTGCCAGCTTACCGGGACCCGGCTACGAGCAGTACTTC
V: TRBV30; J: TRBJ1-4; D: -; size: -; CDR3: CAWSERSGKLFF; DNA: TGTGCCTGGAGTGAACGTTCAGGGAAGCTGTTTTTT
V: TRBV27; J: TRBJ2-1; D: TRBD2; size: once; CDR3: CASSLDPSGRFNEQFF; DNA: TGTGCCAGCAGTTTGGACCCTAGCGGGAGGTTCAATGAGCAGTTCTTC
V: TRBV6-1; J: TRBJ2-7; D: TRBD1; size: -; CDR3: CASRGTGPFYEQYF; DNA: TGTGCCAGCAGGGGGACAGGGCCATTCTACGAGCAGTACTTC
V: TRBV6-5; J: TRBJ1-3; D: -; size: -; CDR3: CASRLGVENTIYF; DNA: TGTGCCAGCAGACTAGGAGTTGAAAACACCATATATTTT
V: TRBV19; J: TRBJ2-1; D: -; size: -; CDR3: CASSISTSSYNEQFF; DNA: TGTGCCAGTAGTATATCCACCAGCTCCTACAATGAGCAGTTCTTC
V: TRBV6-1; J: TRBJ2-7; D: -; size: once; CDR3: CASSDRGYSYEQYF; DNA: TGTGCCAGCAGTGACCGGGGCTACTCCTACGAGCAGTACTTC
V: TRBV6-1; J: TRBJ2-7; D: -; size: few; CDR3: CASRAQGVDEQYF; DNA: TGTGCCAGCAGGGCCCAGGGAGTCGACGAGCAGTACTTC
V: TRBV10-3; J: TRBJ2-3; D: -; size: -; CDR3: CAKPAVGTDTQYF; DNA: TGTGCAAAACCCGCCGTCGGCACAGATACGCAGTATTTT
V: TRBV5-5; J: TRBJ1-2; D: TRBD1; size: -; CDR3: CASRLDTGANYGYTF; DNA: TGTGCCAGCAGGTTGGATACAGGGGCTAACTATGGCTACACCTTC
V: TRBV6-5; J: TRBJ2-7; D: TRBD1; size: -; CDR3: CASSRDGTAYEQYF; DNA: TGTGCCAGCTCCCGGGACGGGACAGCCTACGAGCAGTACTTC
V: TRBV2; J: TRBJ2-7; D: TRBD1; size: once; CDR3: CASSLYPGQYYEQYF; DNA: TGTGCCAGCAGTTTATATCCGGGACAGTACTACGAGCAGTACTTC
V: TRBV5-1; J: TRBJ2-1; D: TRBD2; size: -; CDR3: CASSLILAGPNGEQFF; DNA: TGCGCCAGCAGCCTCATACTAGCGGGTCCCAACGGTGAGCAGTTCTTC
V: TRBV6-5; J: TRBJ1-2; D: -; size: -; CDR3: CASSFVLENYGYTF; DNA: TGTGCCAGCAGTTTCGTCCTAGAGAACTATGGCTACACCTTC
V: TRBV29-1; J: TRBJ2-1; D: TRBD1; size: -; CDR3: CSAKAGGYNEQFF; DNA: TGCAGCGCCAAAGCAGGGGGCTACAATGAGCAGTTCTTC
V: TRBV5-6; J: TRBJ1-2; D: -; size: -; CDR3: CASSFPGSYGYTF; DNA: TGTGCCAGCAGCTTCCCCGGCAGCTATGGCTACACCTTC
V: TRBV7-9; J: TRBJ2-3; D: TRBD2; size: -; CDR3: CASGRSGEPDTQYF; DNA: TGTGCCAGCGGGAGGAGCGGGGAACCTGATACGCAGTATTTT
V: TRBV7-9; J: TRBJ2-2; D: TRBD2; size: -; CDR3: CASSPSLAENTGELFF; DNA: TGTGCCAGCAGCCCGTCCCTAGCGGAAAACACCGGGGAGCTGTTTTTT
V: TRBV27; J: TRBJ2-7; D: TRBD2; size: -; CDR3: CASSLLPGTSEQYF; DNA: TGTGCCAGCAGTTTACTCCCAGGGACTAGCGAGCAGTACTTC
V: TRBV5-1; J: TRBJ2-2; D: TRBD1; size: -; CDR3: CASSFSQGPPNTGELFF; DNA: TGCGCCAGCAGCTTCTCACAGGGGCCCCCGAACACCGGGGAGCTGTTTTTT
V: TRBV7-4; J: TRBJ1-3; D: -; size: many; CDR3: CASSPFCDGVKTIYF; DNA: TGTGCCAGCAGCCCGTTTTGCGACGGAGTAAAAACCATATATTTT
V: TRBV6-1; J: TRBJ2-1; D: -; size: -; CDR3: CASSQRGDEQFF; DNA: TGTGCCAGCAGCCAAAGGGGGGACGAGCAGTTCTTC
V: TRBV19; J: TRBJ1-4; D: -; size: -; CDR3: CASSLTWGATNEKLFF; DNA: TGTGCCAGTAGTCTGACATGGGGTGCAACTAATGAAAAACTGTTTTTT
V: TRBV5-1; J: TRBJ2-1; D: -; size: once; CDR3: CAKRSHRSLYNEQFF; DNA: TGCGCCAAACGGTCTCATAGGTCCCTCTACAATGAGCAGTTCTTC
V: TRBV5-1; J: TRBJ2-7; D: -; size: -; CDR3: CASSTETGLSSYEQYF; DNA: TGCGCCAGCAGCACCGAGACAGGCTTAAGCTCCTACGAGCAGTACTTC
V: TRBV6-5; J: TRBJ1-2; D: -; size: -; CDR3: CASSEESAARF; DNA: TGTGCCAGCAGTGAAGAGTCGGCCGCCCGGTTC
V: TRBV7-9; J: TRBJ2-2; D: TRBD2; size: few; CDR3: CASSLGPRESAGELFF; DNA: TGTGCCAGCAGCTTAGGTCCGCGGGAGAGCGCCGGGGAGCTGTTTTTT
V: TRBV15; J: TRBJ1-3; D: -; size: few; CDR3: CATSRSATAGNTIYF; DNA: TGTGCCACCAGCAGATCCGCGACAGCAGGAAACACCATATATTTT
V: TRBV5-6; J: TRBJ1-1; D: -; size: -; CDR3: CASSLYTMNTEAFF; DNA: TGTGCCAGCAGCTTATACACCATGAACACTGAAGCTTTCTTT